A single TCR beta chain is shown here with its context. Its antigen is as yet unknown. One junction end does not reproduce the germline sequence, and a read error may be involved. The sample comes from a study of response to subunit inactivated influenza vaccine. Germline V CDR1 and CDR2: DFQATT, SNEGSKA (reference sequence). The CDR3 consists of 16 residues. Using its own MiXCR run on the RT-PCR reads, TCRdb lists one record per CDR3 protein. This table holds roughly 570,000 distinct CDR3 sequences, roughly 13% found once. Overall study results and limits: The authors proposed limited new T cell recruitment per seasonal influenza vaccination.

This chain links TRBV20-1 with TRBJ2-1, with D possibly matching TRBD1 (5 bases). This TCR was recovered from a man in his fifties or sixties who received an inactivated influenza vaccine. The sequenced sample was PBMCs from blood, obtained about 40 days after vaccination. The CDR3 sequence is CSTTGGSGMSYNERFF. The CDR3 bases are TGCAGTACGACCGGCGGATCAGGGATGAGCTACAATGAGCGGTTCTTC.